What follows is one T cell receptor beta chain and its context. One entry per CDR3 protein results from TCRdb running MiXCR on the 5' RACE reads. The profile shows more than 600,000 distinct CDR3 sequences, 15% to 20% of them singletons. Germline V gene data show CDR1 as SGHKS and CDR2 as YYEKEE (reference sequence). V shed 4 bases and J shed 2 bases, with 16 bases lying between them. CDR3 size: 15 residues. These data come from a study of identical twins. A further study also used this sample, focusing on T cells expressing NK-cell markers.

The V gene is TRBV5-5, the J gene TRBJ2-7; D might be TRBD1 or TRBD2, each matching 5 bases. Specimen: PBMCs. The sequence was obtained from a woman aged 18-30 years in good health. The CDR3 region has the DNA TGTGCCAGCAGCGTGGGACGATACCAGACCTACGAGCAGTACTTC. Its translation is CASSVGRYQTYEQYF.